The subject of this entry is one TCR beta chain. Its antigen is unknown. Likely a read error: the CDR3 ends without its conserved phenylalanine or tryptophan. No DNA is shown, since the ends of the CDR3 on it are uncertain; the CDR3 is the one TCRdb lists. Each clonotype received, on average, around 9.6x coverage in deep resolution sequencing performed on a MiSeq, where the target depth lay between 1 in 1 million and 1 in 200,000 T cells. TCR beta libraries were generated with the immunoSEQ hsTCRB Kit. The published analysis was carried out like this. The data were analyzed with ImmunoSEQ Analyzer and ImmunoSEQ Data Assistant, and V, D and J gene assignments followed IMGT definitions. Clonality, with values ranging from 0 to 1, was calculated as one minus the normalized Shannon entropy of productive rearrangement frequencies. Public clonotype analysis was restricted to overrepresented clonotypes comprising at least 0.05% of each patient's repertoire. Thirteen repertoires from age-matched healthy donors, obtained from immuneACCESS, served as clonality controls. This is the immuneACCESS table as TCRdb keeps it, with only in-frame sequences that have V and J called. A part of the clones is gone; compared with another copy, unresolved V genes explain less than half, and the rest is unexplained. V, J and clone size are taken as reported in that table, and D and trimming were inferred from the DNA itself. Recorded for this sample are some 92,000 clones; more than 70% of them occurred a single time. The top ten clonotypes cover roughly 25% of the sample.

Reading the label with the study, this specimen's time point is: approximately 25 months on ibrutinib. Roughly 1.9 micrograms of genomic DNA were extracted from cryopreserved PBMCs for TCR beta library preparation. Longitudinal blood samples from CLL patients receiving ibrutinib monotherapy were subjected to high-throughput TCR beta sequencing. Patients were enrolled in a phase 2 open-label single-center ibrutinib monotherapy trial. This sample is drawn from a study of cytotoxic CD8 clonotypes in ibrutinib-treated CLL (dated by TCRdb to the early 2020s). The study in broad terms: In this cohort, around 15 patients were treatment-naive and approximately 10 were relapsed/refractory, while some 18 had unmutated IGHV. Partial responses were observed in 24 patients and complete responses in 2; after a median follow-up of around 68 months, remission was maintained in 15 or so patients and progression was observed in some 12. Response samples were taken after a median of 12 months on treatment, ranging from about 6 to 36 months. An average of around 250,000 productive templates and some 100,000 productive rearrangements was obtained per sample. Longitudinal samples were obtainable from about 30% of the 86 participants in the trial. Cryopreserved peripheral blood mononuclear cells were obtained before treatment, at response, and at either sustained remission or disease progression. All remission and progressive disease samples were collected while patients were still receiving ibrutinib. Broad study findings and their caveats: Sampling times were not matched between patients in sustained remission and patients whose disease was progressing, and lymph node repertoires were not examined. Public clonotypes were rare and either contracted or stayed stable during treatment, and the rise in clonality at ibrutinib response reflected the expansion of private clonotypes. Baseline clonality was found to be higher than that of age-matched healthy donors and was strongly correlated with circulating CD8+ T-cell counts. Clonality rose at ibrutinib response, remained stable during sustained remission, and dropped back toward baseline at progression.

Sequenced here: PBMCs, sampled after 24 months of ibrutinib treatment. This clonotype was obtained from a human donor with chronic lymphocytic leukemia.

The CDR3 region has the sequence CASTKGRAGHEI. The chain is made from TRBV6-6 and TRBJ1-2. Per the germline V gene (reference sequence), MNHNY is the CDR1 and SVGAGI is the CDR2. The CDR3 is 12 residues long, counting both termini.